This T cell receptor beta chain came from a study of cytomegalovirus exposure and HLA in healthy donors. Study observations and caveats: For most TCR beta V segments, an earlier analysis put the productive rate at about 87% or about 30% of the time. HLA-A and HLA-B allele assignments for most subjects were reportedly predicted accurately using TCR beta sequences.

This CDR3 spans 16 amino acids. Germline CDR1 and CDR2: MGHRA and YSYEKL. The V and J ends lost 3 bases and 3 bases, in that order; junction bases with no gene match: 7. About this clone: The antigen is unknown.

The PCR was carried out with 60 Vbeta primers and 13 Jbeta primers. This table comes from immunoSEQ multiplex PCR, and its TCRdb copy is limited to in-frame clones, with some not included. The sample yields more than 150,000 clones, about 90% seen once. The receptor comes from a girl in the first two years of life in good health and CMV-seronegative. The chain links TRBV4-1 to TRBJ1-2; 10 bases map to TRBD1. The sequencing input was PBMCs. The CDR3 nucleotides are TGCGCCAGCAGCCAGGGACAGGGGAATAGGGACTATGGCTACACCTTC. Protein: CASSQGQGNRDYGYTF.